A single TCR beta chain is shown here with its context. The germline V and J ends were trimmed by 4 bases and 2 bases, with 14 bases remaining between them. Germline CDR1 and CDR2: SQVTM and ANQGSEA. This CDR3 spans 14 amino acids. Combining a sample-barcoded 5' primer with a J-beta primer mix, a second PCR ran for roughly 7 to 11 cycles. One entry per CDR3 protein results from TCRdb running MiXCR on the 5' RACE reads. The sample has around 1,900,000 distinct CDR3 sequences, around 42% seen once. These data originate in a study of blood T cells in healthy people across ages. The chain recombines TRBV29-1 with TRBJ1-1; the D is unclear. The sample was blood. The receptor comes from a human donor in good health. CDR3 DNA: TGCAGCGTTGCGGTGGTGGGAAGTAACACTGAAGCTTTCTTT. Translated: CSVAVVGSNTEAFF.